This T cell receptor (beta chain) was sequenced during a study of T cells in localized non-small cell lung cancer. Study results and caveats: Elevated blood T cell density was associated with longer overall survival.

Clones were sequenced by immunoSEQ multiplex PCR, and TCRdb holds only the in-frame ones, with some missing. This sample yields 1,500 to 2,500 clones, of which approximately 21% are seen a single time; roughly 7.4% belongs to the top ten. Deletions cut 0 bases from V and 7 bases from J, with 19 bases between. CDR3 size: 17 residues. CDR1 is LNHNV and CDR2 is YYDKDF in the germline V gene (reference sequence). Note on this clone: Its target is unknown.

The authors took atypia-free adjacent lung at least 2 cm from the tumor margin. The receptor comes from a woman aged 35 to 75 with stage I lung adenocarcinoma. The input for sequencing was normal lung tissue next to the tumor, taken before any cancer treatment. The rearrangement links TRBV15 to TRBJ1-5; tentatively, D is TRBD1 (5 bases). CDR3 amino acids: CATSREVGRVGVQPQHF. As DNA, the CDR3 is TGTGCCACCAGCAGAGAGGTTGGCAGGGTAGGTGTCCAGCCCCAGCATTTT.